This T cell receptor (beta chain) was documented in a study of T cells after yellow fever vaccination. The wider study: Fractions with few cells were prepared using SMART-Seq v4 Ultra Low Input. Study-level results: There was a small share of clonotypes that showed up in both the CD4 and CD8 compartments. Any FACS-sorted repertoire could hold abundant clonotypes that contaminate it from the bulk population.

In its sample, this clonotype was seen many times. Its antigen is not known. Universal primer sites and UMIs were introduced during 5'RACE template-switching synthesis of TCR cDNA. Via MiXCR, TCRdb re-called the 5' RACE reads, giving one row per CDR3 protein. The sample holds some 120,000 distinct CDR3 sequences, more than 6.5% seen once. CDR3 length: 13 residues. Germline assignment: CDR1 LGHNA and CDR2 YSLEER. The germline V and J ends were trimmed by 0 bases and 5 bases, with 7 bases remaining between them. Sample: CD4+ T cells sorted from PBMCs, taken 10 days after the first yellow fever vaccination. The receptor comes from a young man who received the YFV17D yellow fever vaccine. The chain recombines TRBV4-3 with TRBJ2-5; D uncertain. DNA of the CDR3: TGCGCCAGCAGCCAAGATCTTAGGGAGACCCAGTACTTC. As protein: CASSQDLRETQYF.